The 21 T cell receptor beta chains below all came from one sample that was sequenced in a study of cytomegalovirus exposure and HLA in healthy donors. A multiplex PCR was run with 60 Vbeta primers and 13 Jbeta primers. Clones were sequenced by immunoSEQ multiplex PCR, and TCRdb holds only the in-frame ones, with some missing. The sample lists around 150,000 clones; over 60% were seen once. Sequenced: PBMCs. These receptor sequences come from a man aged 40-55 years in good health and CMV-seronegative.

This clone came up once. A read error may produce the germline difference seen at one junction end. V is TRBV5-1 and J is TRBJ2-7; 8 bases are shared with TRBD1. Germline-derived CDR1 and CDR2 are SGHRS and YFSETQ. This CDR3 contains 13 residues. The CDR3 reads CASNLDRVYEQYF. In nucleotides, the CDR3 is TGCGCCAGCAACTTGGACAGGGTATACGAGCAGTACTTC.

The CDR3 DNA sequence: TGTGCCAGCTCACCCGGACAGGGGTCAGATGAAAAACTGTTTTTT. This translates into CASSPGQGSDEKLFF. V is TRBV18 and J is TRBJ1-4; 9 bases agree with TRBD1. Germline-derived CDR1 and CDR2 are KGHSH and LQKENI. The V segment lost 3 bases and the J segment 6 bases; nucleotides outside the gene matches: 5. The CDR3 totals 15 residues.

CDR3 bases: TGTGCCAGCAGGGGGGGGTGGACAGGGGAAGATATTAGTATGTACACTGAAGCTTTCTTT. Translating it yields CASRGGWTGEDISMYTEAFF. The gene calls are TRBV28 and TRBJ1-1, with TRBD1 identical over 9 bases. J lost 3 bases, V lost 6 bases, and 23 bases had no gene match. The CDR3 loop spans 20 amino acids. Germline V CDR1 and CDR2: MDHEN, SYDVKM.

In nucleotides, the CDR3 is TGTGCCAGTAGTGCTCAAAGGACAGGGAAGGAGACCCAGTACTTC. This codes for CASSAQRTGKETQYF. The chain employs TRBV19 and TRBJ2-5; 8 positions agree with TRBD1. CDR1 is LNHDA, CDR2 SQIVND, per germline (reference sequence). The ends lost 5 bases at V and 5 bases at J; junction bases unmatched: 10. The CDR3 length is 15 residues.

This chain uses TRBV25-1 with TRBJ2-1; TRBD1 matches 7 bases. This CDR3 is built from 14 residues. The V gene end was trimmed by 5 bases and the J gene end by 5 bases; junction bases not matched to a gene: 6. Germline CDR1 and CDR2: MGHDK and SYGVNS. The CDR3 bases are TGTGCCAGCAGTTTGCCGGGACAGCACAATGAGCAGTTCTTC. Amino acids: CASSLPGQHNEQFF. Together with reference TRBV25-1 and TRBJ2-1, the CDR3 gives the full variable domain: EADIYQTPRYLVIGTGKKITLECSQTMGHDKMYWYQQDPGMELHLIHYSYGVNSTEKGDLSSESTVSRIRTEHFPLTLESARPSHTSQYLCASSLPGQHNEQFFGPGTRLTVL.

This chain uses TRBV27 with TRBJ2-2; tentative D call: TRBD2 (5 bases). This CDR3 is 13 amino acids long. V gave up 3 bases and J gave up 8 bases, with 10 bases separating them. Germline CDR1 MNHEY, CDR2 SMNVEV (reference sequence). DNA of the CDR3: TGTGCCAGCAGTTTTTCGTCGGGGGGGGAGCTGTTTTTT. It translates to CASSFSSGGELFF.

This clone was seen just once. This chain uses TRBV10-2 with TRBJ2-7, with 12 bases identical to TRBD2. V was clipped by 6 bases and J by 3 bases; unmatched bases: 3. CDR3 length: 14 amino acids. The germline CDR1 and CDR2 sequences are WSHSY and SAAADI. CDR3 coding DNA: TGCGCCAGCAGGCTAGCGGGAGGGGTCTACGAGCAGTACTTC. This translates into CASRLAGGVYEQYF.

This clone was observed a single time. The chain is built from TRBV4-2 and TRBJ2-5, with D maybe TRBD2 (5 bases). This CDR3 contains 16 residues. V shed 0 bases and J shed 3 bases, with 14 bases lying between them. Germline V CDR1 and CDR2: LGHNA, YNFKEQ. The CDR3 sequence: CASSQDNQPGEETQYF. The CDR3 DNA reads TGTGCCAGCAGCCAAGATAACCAGCCCGGGGAAGAGACCCAGTACTTC.

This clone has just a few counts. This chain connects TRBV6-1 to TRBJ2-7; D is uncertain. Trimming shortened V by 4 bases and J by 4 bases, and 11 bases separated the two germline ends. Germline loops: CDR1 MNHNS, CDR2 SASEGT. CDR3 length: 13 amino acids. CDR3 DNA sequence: TGTGCCAGCAGTGCTGAGTCTCATTACGAGCAGTACTTC. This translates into CASSAESHYEQYF.

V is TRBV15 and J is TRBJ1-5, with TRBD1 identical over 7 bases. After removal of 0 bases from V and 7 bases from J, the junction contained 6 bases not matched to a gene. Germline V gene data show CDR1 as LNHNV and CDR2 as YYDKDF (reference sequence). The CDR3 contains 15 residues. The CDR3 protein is CATSRDRQGWQPQHF. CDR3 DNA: TGTGCCACCAGCAGAGATCGACAGGGATGGCAGCCCCAGCATTTT.

CDR3 loop: CASSLRGGTYNEQFF. Written as DNA, the CDR3 is TGTGCCAGCAGTTTACGGGGGGGCACCTACAATGAGCAGTTCTTC. This chain uses TRBV28 with TRBJ2-1; 8 positions agree with TRBD2. The CDR3 totals 15 residues. Germline-derived CDR1 and CDR2 are MDHEN and SYDVKM. J gave up 2 bases and V 2 bases, and 2 bases lay outside the gene matches.

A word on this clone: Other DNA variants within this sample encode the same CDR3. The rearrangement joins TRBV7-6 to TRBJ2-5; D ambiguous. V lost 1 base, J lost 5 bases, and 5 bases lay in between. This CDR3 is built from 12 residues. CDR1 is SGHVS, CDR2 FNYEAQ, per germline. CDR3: CASSLVGETQYF. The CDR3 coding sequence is TGTGCCAGCAGCTTAGTCGGGGAGACCCAGTACTTC.

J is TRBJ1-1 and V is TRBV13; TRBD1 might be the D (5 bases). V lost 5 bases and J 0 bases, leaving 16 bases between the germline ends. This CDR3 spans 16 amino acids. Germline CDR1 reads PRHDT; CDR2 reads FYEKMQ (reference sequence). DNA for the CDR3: TGTGCCAGCAGCCCGAGTGGATGGGGCATGAACACTGAAGCTTTCTTT. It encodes CASSPSGWGMNTEAFF.

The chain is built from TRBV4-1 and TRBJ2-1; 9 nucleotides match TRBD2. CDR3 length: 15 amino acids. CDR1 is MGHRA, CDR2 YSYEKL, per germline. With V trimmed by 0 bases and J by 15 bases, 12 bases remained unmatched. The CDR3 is CASSQDVGSGGWRFF. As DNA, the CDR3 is TGCGCCAGCAGCCAAGATGTTGGTAGCGGGGGTTGGCGGTTCTTC.

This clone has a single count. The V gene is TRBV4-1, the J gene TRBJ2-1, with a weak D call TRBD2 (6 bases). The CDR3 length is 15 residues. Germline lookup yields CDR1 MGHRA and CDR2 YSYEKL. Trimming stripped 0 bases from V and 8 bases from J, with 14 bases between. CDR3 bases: TGCGCCAGCAGCCAAGATAGGGACCCTAGCGATGAGCAGTTCTTC. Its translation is CASSQDRDPSDEQFF.

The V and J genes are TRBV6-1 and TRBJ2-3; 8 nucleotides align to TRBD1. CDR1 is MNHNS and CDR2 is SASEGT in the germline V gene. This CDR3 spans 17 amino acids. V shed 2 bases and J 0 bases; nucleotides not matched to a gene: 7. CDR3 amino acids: CASSEFMQGASTDTQYF. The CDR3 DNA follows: TGTGCCAGCAGTGAATTTATGCAGGGGGCAAGCACAGATACGCAGTATTTT.

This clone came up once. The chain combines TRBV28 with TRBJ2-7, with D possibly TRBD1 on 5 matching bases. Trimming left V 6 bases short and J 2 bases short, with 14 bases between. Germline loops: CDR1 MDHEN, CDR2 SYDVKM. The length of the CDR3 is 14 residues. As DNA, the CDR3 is TGTGCCAGCAGCTATGCGACAGCGCCCTACGAGCAGTACTTC. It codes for CASSYATAPYEQYF.

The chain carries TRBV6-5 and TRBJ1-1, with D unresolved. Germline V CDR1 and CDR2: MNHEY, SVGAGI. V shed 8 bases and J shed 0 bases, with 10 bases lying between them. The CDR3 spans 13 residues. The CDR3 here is CASAAAMNTEAFF. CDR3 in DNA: TGTGCCAGCGCAGCGGCCATGAACACTGAAGCTTTCTTT.

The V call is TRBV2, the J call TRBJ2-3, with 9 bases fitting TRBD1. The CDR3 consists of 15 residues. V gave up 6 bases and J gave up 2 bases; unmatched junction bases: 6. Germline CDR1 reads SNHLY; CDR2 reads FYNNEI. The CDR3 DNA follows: TGTGCCAGCAGCCGGACAGGGGATAACACAGATACGCAGTATTTT. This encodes CASSRTGDNTDTQYF.

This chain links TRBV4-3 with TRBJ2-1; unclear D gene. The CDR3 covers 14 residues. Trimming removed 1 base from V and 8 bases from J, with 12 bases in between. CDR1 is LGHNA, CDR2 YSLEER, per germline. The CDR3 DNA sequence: TGCGCCAGCAGCCAAGCATCATTTCATGATGAGCAGTTCTTC. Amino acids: CASSQASFHDEQFF.

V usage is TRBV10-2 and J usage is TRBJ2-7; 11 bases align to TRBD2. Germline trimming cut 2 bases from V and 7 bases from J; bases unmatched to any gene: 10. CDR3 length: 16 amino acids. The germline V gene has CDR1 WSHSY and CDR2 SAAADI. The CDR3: CASSEGHSGRDREQYF. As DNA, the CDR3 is TGCGCCAGCAGTGAGGGCCATAGCGGGAGGGATAGGGAGCAGTACTTC.